This entry lists 27 T cell receptor beta chains sequenced from one sample in a study of shared clonotypes between healthy human individuals. Assay used: immunoSEQ multiplex PCR; TCRdb lists only in-frame clones, some missing. Here the sample spans approximately 1,500,000 clones, approximately 98% being singletons. Sequences were obtained from naive CD4+ T cells sorted from blood. Indicated subset: CD45RA+ positively selected. The receptors shown here come from a man in his thirties or forties in good health.

The rearrangement links TRBV6-1 to TRBJ2-1; D is perhaps TRBD2 (5 bases). With 2 bases removed from V and 3 bases from J, the gap between germline ends came to 11 bases. The length of the CDR3 is 15 residues. CDR1 is MNHNS, CDR2 SASEGT, per germline. CDR3 sequence (DNA): TGTGCCAGCAGTGAAAGCCTAGCCATCTACAATGAGCAGTTCTTC. Translated, it gives CASSESLAIYNEQFF.

The CDR3 region has the DNA TGTGCCAGTAGTATCTGGGGTGGAAACTATGGCTACACCTTC. It is translated as CASSIWGGNYGYTF. The gene calls are TRBV19 and TRBJ1-2, with D unresolved. Germline lookup yields CDR1 LNHDA and CDR2 SQIVND (reference sequence). CDR3 length: 14 residues. Trimming took off 3 bases at V and 2 bases at J, with 10 bases between the two ends.

The V gene is TRBV7-9, the J gene TRBJ1-3; perhaps TRBD1 as D (5 bases). Trimming removed 4 bases at V and 4 bases at J, with 14 bases between. Germline V gene data show CDR1 as SEHNR and CDR2 as FQNEAQ (reference sequence). The CDR3 is 15 residues long. The CDR3, as DNA: TGTGCCAGCAGCTACCAAGGGGCGAACGGAAACACCATATATTTT. Protein sequence: CASSYQGANGNTIYF.

The J gene is TRBJ1-2, the V gene TRBV6-1, with 7 bases identical to TRBD1. V was pared by 8 bases and J by 8 bases, with 11 bases of the junction left unmatched. There are 13 residues in the CDR3. Germline values: CDR1 MNHNS, CDR2 SASEGT. CDR3 sequence reads: CASGLQGTLGYTF. As DNA, the CDR3 is TGTGCCAGCGGGTTACAGGGGACCTTGGGCTACACCTTC.

The V call is TRBV27, the J call TRBJ2-7; 10 bases are a match to TRBD1. Trimming removed 6 bases from V and 5 bases from J; junction bases left unmatched: 13. In germline, CDR1 is MNHEY, CDR2 SMNVEV (reference sequence). This CDR3 is 16 amino acids long. The CDR3 here is CASSSPRQGAPHEQYF. The CDR3 nucleotides read TGTGCCAGCAGCTCCCCCCGACAGGGGGCGCCCCACGAGCAGTACTTC.

A remark on this clone: The same CDR3 can be traced to other DNA sequences in this sample. This chain connects TRBV9 to TRBJ2-2; no firm D call. The CDR3 consists of 13 residues. The V gene lost 2 bases and the J gene lost 4 bases, with 6 bases spanning the gap. The germline V gene encodes CDR1 SGDLS and CDR2 YYNGEE. CDR3 nucleotide sequence: TGTGCCAGCAGCGTCCGTTCCACCGGGGAGCTGTTTTTT. It translates to CASSVRSTGELFF. The entire variable domain, with the rest obtained from reference TRBV9 and TRBJ2-2, is as follows: DSGVTQTPKHLITATGQRVTLRCSPRSGDLSVYWYQQSLDQGLQFLIQYYNGEERAKGNILERFSAQQFPDLHSELNLSSLELGDSALYFCASSVRSTGELFFGEGSRLTVL.

This clone was found once. V gene TRBV28 combines with J gene TRBJ1-2; tentatively, D is TRBD1 (6 bases). Germline V CDR1 and CDR2: MDHEN, SYDVKM. V dropped 7 bases and J dropped 4 bases, with 16 bases sitting between them. The CDR3 totals 14 residues. CDR3 nucleotides: TGTGCCAGCACCCGAGGGGGATTTGTCTATGGCTACACCTTC. Its protein product is CASTRGGFVYGYTF.

As for this clone: Within the sample, other DNA sequences also encode this same CDR3. V usage is TRBV11-2 and J usage is TRBJ2-2; no reliable D call. From germline, CDR1 is SGHAT and CDR2 FQNNGV. The germline V and J ends were trimmed by 5 bases and 5 bases, with 9 bases remaining between them. This CDR3 contains 13 residues. DNA of the CDR3: TGTGCCAGCAGCGCAAGGGTAACCGGGGAGCTGTTTTTT. Protein product: CASSARVTGELFF.

The CDR3 DNA reads TGTGCCAGTAGTATAGGGACTAGCCCCGGGGAGCTGTTTTTT. Amino acid sequence: CASSIGTSPGELFF. The chain employs TRBV19 and TRBJ2-2; 8 bases match TRBD2. With 1 base clipped from V and 6 bases from J, the junction kept 1 base outside the gene matches. CDR1 is LNHDA, CDR2 SQIVND, per germline (reference sequence). CDR3 length: 14 residues.

The chain employs TRBV7-8 and TRBJ1-2; D is ambiguous. The CDR3 spans 13 residues. Germline-derived CDR1 and CDR2 are SGHVS and FQNEAQ. V was shortened by 4 bases and J by 8 bases, with 14 bases between the two germline ends. DNA of the CDR3: TGTGCCAGCAGCTCTAGAACGACCCCCGGCTACACCTTC. Translating it yields CASSSRTTPGYTF.

The V gene is TRBV6-1, the J gene TRBJ1-2; 8 bases line up with TRBD1. The junction had 10 bases not matched to a gene; V was cut back by 7 bases and J by 6 bases. There are 14 residues in the CDR3. Germline loops: CDR1 MNHNS, CDR2 SASEGT. CDR3 region: CASTERTGYHGYTF. The CDR3 DNA reads TGTGCCAGCACCGAAAGGACAGGGTACCATGGCTACACCTTC.

The V gene is TRBV5-1, the J gene TRBJ2-2; TRBD2 agrees at 10 bases. V lost 1 base to trimming and J lost 4 bases; unmatched junction nucleotides: 13. The CDR3 consists of 19 residues. Germline CDR1 SGHRS, CDR2 YFSETQ. The CDR3 protein is CASSLPSSGSIRSTGELFF. In nucleotides, the CDR3 is TGCGCCAGCAGCTTGCCGTCTAGCGGGAGTATCCGCAGCACCGGGGAGCTGTTTTTT.

This clone was detected only once. The chain employs TRBV7-2 and TRBJ2-2; 9 nucleotides agree with TRBD1. The CDR3 has 14 residues. Germline V lookup: CDR1 SGHTA, CDR2 FQGNSA. J lost 5 bases, V lost 4 bases, and 2 bases had no gene match. This CDR3 reads CASSWGTGTGELFF. CDR3 nucleotides: TGTGCCAGCAGCTGGGGGACAGGGACCGGGGAGCTGTTTTTT.

This sequence joins TRBV28 and TRBJ2-1, with 9 bases lining up with TRBD2. The CDR3 is 15 amino acids. The J segment lost 6 bases and the V segment lost 5 bases, leaving 8 bases of the junction unmatched. Germline loops: CDR1 MDHEN, CDR2 SYDVKM. The CDR3 is CASSPGTSIPNEQFF. In nucleotides, the CDR3 is TGTGCCAGCAGTCCCGGGACTAGCATCCCCAATGAGCAGTTCTTC.

The chain has TRBV7-3 and TRBJ2-2, with 12 bases matching TRBD2. V lost 5 bases, J lost 6 bases, and 1 base stayed unmatched. The CDR3 runs 14 residues. Germline V gene sequence: CDR1 SGHTA, CDR2 FQGTGA. CDR3 bases: TGTGCCAGCAGCCGACTAGCGGGAGCCGGGGAGCTGTTTTTT. This codes for CASSRLAGAGELFF.

The J gene is TRBJ2-2, the V gene TRBV6-1; 8 bases fit TRBD2. Trimming removed 3 bases from V and 0 bases from J; junction bases left unmatched: 6. The CDR3 length is 17 residues. CDR1 and CDR2 from the germline V gene are MNHNS and SASEGT. CDR3 bases: TGTGCCAGCAGTGATGGGGTAGCGGGAACGAACACCGGGGAGCTGTTTTTT. Its translation: CASSDGVAGTNTGELFF.

CDR3 nucleotide sequence: TGTGCCAGCAGGCAAGACAGGGGGTCCTACGAGCAGTACTTC. Translated, it gives CASRQDRGSYEQYF. The chain carries TRBV6-5 and TRBJ2-7; 9 bases are a match to TRBD1. The J segment lost 1 base and the V segment lost 6 bases, leaving 4 bases of the junction unmatched. Germline V lookup: CDR1 MNHEY, CDR2 SVGAGI. The CDR3 is 14 residues long.

This sequence joins TRBV11-2 and TRBJ1-2, with 8 bases matching TRBD1. Per germline, CDR1 SGHAT and CDR2 FQNNGV. The CDR3 totals 15 residues. V was pared by 5 bases and J by 6 bases, with 11 bases of the junction left unmatched. In nucleotides, the CDR3 is TGTGCCAGCAGCAATAGGGGACAGGCAAGAAATGGCTACACCTTC. It specifies CASSNRGQARNGYTF.

The chain uses TRBV5-1 and TRBJ2-3, with 9 positions matching TRBD1. V was pared by 3 bases and J by 5 bases, with 4 bases of the junction left unmatched. CDR3 length equals 14 residues. From germline, CDR1 is SGHRS and CDR2 YFSETQ. The CDR3 here is CASSSGQGVDTQYF. CDR3 in DNA: TGCGCCAGCAGCTCGGGACAGGGCGTAGATACGCAGTATTTT.

The J gene is TRBJ2-1, the V gene TRBV5-4, with D possibly matching TRBD2 (5 bases). The CDR3 extends over 14 amino acids. The V end lost 10 bases, the J end lost 4 bases, and 18 bases lay between the germline ends. From germline, CDR1 is SGHNT and CDR2 YYREEE (reference sequence). The CDR3 nucleotides are TGTGCCGCGGGTAACCGGAATGGGTACAATGAGCAGTTCTTC. Its translation is CAAGNRNGYNEQFF.

The count of this clone is one. The rearrangement links TRBV29-1 to TRBJ2-1; D not certain. V was pared by 0 bases and J by 0 bases, with 9 bases between. Germline lookup yields CDR1 SQVTM and CDR2 ANQGSEA. There are 15 residues in the CDR3. The CDR3 region is CSVEDARSSYNEQFF. The CDR3 DNA sequence: TGCAGCGTTGAAGACGCTAGGTCCTCCTACAATGAGCAGTTCTTC.

The rearrangement uses TRBV6-1 and TRBJ2-4; 9 bases are shared with TRBD2. The CDR3 spans 16 residues. V shed 3 bases, J shed 7 bases, and the junction held 10 bases outside the gene matches. Germline V CDR1 and CDR2: MNHNS, SASEGT. The CDR3 region is CASSEMVAGGRNIQYF. CDR3 in DNA: TGTGCCAGCAGTGAGATGGTGGCGGGAGGGCGCAACATTCAGTACTTC.

In its sample, this clone was seen once. The chain employs TRBV7-2 and TRBJ2-1; 13 bases agree with TRBD2. The germline CDR1 and CDR2 sequences are SGHTA and FQGNSA. This CDR3 is 14 amino acids long. The J segment lost 14 bases and the V segment lost 5 bases, leaving 9 bases of the junction unmatched. The CDR3 DNA sequence: TGTGCCAGCAGCCCAGGACTAGCGGGAGTCGGGAAGTTCTTC. This gives the protein CASSPGLAGVGKFF.

This clone appeared once. The V call is TRBV9, the J call TRBJ2-1; D assignment may be TRBD1 or TRBD2 (7 bases each). The CDR3 is 14 amino acids. Trimming pared 4 bases from V and 6 bases from J, leaving 14 bases between. In germline, CDR1 is SGDLS, CDR2 YYNGEE. CDR3 loop: CASSPAGQTNEQFF. In DNA, the CDR3 is TGTGCCAGCAGCCCAGCGGGACAGACCAATGAGCAGTTCTTC.

The chain couples TRBV6-5 to TRBJ2-7; no definite D call. CDR1 is MNHEY and CDR2 is SVGAGI in the germline V gene. This CDR3 has 14 amino acids. Deletions cut 2 bases from V and 5 bases from J, with 13 bases between. The CDR3 nucleotides are TGTGCCAGCAGTTACGGTTACAGTTTCCACGAGCAGTACTTC. Its protein product is CASSYGYSFHEQYF.

The chain links TRBV29-1 to TRBJ2-3, with no clear D. This CDR3 contains 12 residues. The germline gives CDR1 SQVTM, CDR2 ANQGSEA. V was cut by 4 bases and J by 5 bases, with 10 bases left in between. CDR3 DNA: TGCAGCGTTGGGAAGGGTCAAGATACGCAGTATTTT. Its translation: CSVGKGQDTQYF.

This chain links TRBV10-3 with TRBJ2-5, with 8 bases aligning to TRBD1. In germline, CDR1 is ENHRY, CDR2 SYGVKD. After removal of 4 bases from V and 4 bases from J, the junction contained 2 bases not matched to a gene. The CDR3 runs 13 residues. The chain's CDR3 is CAISVQGGETQYF. The CDR3 coding sequence is TGTGCCATCAGTGTACAGGGGGGAGAGACCCAGTACTTC.